Sequencing of this T cell receptor beta chain was carried out in a study of cytomegalovirus exposure and HLA in healthy donors. Study findings and constraints: An Asian-associated ancestry cluster reportedly showed fewer N-insertions than the roughly 700-donor mean in a later analysis. Previously analyzed data showed that most TCR beta V segments were productive at a frequency of about 87% or about 30%. In a later analysis, TCR association rates varied by HLA locus: DRB1 most, HLA-C fewest. An analysis that came later showed most CMV-associated TCR beta chains appearing HLA-restricted.

Vbeta (60) and Jbeta (13) primers were used in the PCR. Only in-frame clones appear in the TCRdb table, and some are missing; sequencing was by immunoSEQ multiplex PCR. In the table there are about 93,000 clones, approximately 60% of which are singletons. V dropped 1 base and J dropped 4; count of bases not matched to a gene: 4. The germline CDR1 and CDR2 sequences are SEHNR and FQNEAQ (reference sequence). The CDR3 has 15 amino acids. In regard to this clone: Its antigen remains unknown.

Sequenced sample: PBMCs. The chain has TRBV7-9 and TRBJ1-5, with 7 bases that match TRBD1. The sequence was collected from a boy between 5 and 17 years old in good health and CMV-seropositive. This chain's CDR3 is CASSLGDSTNQPQHF. CDR3 DNA sequence: TGTGCCAGCAGCTTAGGGGACAGCACAAATCAGCCCCAGCATTTT. Full variable domain (rest looked up from reference TRBV7-9 and TRBJ1-5): DTGVSQNPRHKITKRGQNVTFRCDPISEHNRLYWYRQTLGQGPEFLTYFQNEAQLEKSRLLSDRFSAERPKGSFSTLEIQRTEQGDSAMYLCASSLGDSTNQPQHFGDGTRLSIL.